This T cell receptor (beta chain) is from a study of cytomegalovirus exposure and HLA in healthy donors. On the study more broadly: Clustering assigned 81% of the approximately 400 genotyped donors to the Caucasian-associated ancestry cluster.

A multiplex PCR was run with 60 Vbeta primers and 13 Jbeta primers. Assay: immunoSEQ multiplex PCR; the TCRdb copy retains only in-frame clones and omits some. Of just under 95,000 clones in the sample, roughly 80% were seen once. Sequencing used PBMCs. This sequence was found in a girl aged 2 to 9 in good health and CMV-seropositive.

CDR3 DNA: TGTGCCAGCAGTTTTGCCGGGACTAGAGCCACAGATACGCAGTATTTT. Its translation is CASSFAGTRATDTQYF. The chain links TRBV5-4 to TRBJ2-3; 8 bases line up with TRBD2. Germline lookup yields CDR1 SGHNT and CDR2 YYREEE (reference sequence). This CDR3 has 16 amino acids. J gave up 2 bases and V 5 bases, and 10 bases lay outside the gene matches.